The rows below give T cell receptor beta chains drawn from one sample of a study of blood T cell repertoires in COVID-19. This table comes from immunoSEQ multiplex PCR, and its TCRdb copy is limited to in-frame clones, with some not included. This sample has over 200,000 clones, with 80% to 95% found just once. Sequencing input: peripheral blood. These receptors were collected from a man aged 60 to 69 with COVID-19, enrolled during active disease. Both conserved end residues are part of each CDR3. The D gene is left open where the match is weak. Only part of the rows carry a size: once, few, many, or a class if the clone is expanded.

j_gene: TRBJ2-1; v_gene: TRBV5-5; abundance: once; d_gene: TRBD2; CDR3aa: CASSLYSGSSYNEQFF; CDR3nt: TGTGCCAGCAGCTTATACAGCGGGAGCTCCTACAATGAGCAGTTCTTC
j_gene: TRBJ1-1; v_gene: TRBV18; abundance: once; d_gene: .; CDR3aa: CASSPQRLLGDTEAFF; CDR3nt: TGTGCCAGCTCACCTCAGAGACTCCTAGGGGACACTGAAGCTTTCTTT
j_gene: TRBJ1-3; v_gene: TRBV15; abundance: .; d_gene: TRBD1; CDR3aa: CATSRTGNGEDTIYF; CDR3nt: TGTGCCACCAGCAGGACAGGGAATGGTGAGGACACCATATATTTT
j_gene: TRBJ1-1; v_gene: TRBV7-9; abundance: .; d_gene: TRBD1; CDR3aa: CASSLGTGVGAFF; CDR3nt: TGTGCCAGCAGCTTAGGGACAGGGGTAGGAGCTTTCTTT
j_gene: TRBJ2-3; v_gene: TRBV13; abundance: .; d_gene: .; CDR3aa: CASSFRQGRADTQYF; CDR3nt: TGTGCCAGCAGCTTTAGGCAGGGGCGTGCAGATACGCAGTATTTT
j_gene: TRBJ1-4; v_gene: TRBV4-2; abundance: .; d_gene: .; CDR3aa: CASSQDRTVTNEKLFF; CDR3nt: TGTGCCAGCAGCCAAGATAGGACAGTTACTAATGAAAAACTGTTTTTT
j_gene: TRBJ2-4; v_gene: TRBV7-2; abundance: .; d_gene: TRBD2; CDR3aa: CASSLDGRRNIQYF; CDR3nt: TGTGCCAGCAGCTTGGACGGGAGGAGGAACATTCAGTACTTC
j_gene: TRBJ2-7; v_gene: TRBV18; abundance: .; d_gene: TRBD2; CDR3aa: CASSQGLAGYEQYF; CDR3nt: TGTGCCAGCTCACAGGGGCTAGCGGGCTACGAGCAGTACTTC
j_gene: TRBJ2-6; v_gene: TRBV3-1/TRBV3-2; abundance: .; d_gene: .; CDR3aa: CASSSRASGANVLTF; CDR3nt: TGTGCCAGCTCTTCCCGAGCTTCTGGGGCCAACGTCCTGACTTTC
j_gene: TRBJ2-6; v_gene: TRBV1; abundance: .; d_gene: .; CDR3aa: CTSGDEGEGKSGANVLTF; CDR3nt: TGCACCAGCGGAGACGAAGGGGAGGGAAAGTCTGGGGCCAACGTCCTGACTTTC
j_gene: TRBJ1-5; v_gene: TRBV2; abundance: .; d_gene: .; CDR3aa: CASSEALQREKPQHF; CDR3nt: TGTGCCAGCAGTGAAGCGCTTCAGAGGGAAAAGCCCCAGCATTTT
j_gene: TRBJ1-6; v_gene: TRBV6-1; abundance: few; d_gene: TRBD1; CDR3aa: CASSEPRQGNSPLHF; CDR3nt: TGTGCCAGCAGTGAACCGAGACAGGGTAATTCACCCCTCCACTTT
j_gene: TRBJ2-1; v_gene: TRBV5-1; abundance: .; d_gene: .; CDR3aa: CASSLVGTLGDEQFF; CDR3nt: TGCGCCAGCAGCTTGGTAGGGACTCTGGGCGATGAGCAGTTCTTC
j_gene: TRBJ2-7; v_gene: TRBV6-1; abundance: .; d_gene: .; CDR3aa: CASSGEANYIDQAGLEQYF; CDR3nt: TGTGCCAGCAGTGGAGAGGCCAATTATATCGATCAGGCGGGGCTCGAGCAGTACTTC
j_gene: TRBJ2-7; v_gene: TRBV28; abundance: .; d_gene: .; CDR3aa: CASSFLRNSYEQYF; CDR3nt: TGTGCCAGCAGTTTCTTGCGGAACTCCTACGAGCAGTACTTC
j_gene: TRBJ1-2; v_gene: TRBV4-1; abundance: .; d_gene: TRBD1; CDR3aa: CASSQDPGGVNGYTF; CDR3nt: TGCGCCAGCAGCCAAGATCCAGGGGGTGTGAATGGCTACACCTTC
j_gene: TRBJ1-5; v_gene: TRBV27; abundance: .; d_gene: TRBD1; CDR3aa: CASSFGTGVQPQHF; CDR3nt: TGTGCCAGCAGTTTTGGGACAGGGGTCCAGCCCCAGCATTTT
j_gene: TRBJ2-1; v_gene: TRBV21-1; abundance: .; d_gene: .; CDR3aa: CASSKADSGCYNEQFF; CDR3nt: TGTGCCAGCAGCAAAGCGGATAGCGGGTGTTACAATGAGCAGTTCTTC
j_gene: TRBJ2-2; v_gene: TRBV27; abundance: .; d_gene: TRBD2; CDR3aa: CATQSGGPDRELFF; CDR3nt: TGTGCCACCCAAAGCGGGGGGCCCGACCGGGAGCTGTTTTTT
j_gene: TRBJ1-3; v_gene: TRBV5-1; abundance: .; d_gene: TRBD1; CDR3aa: CASSSQGALSGNTIYF; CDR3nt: TGCGCCAGCAGCTCACAGGGGGCCCTCTCTGGAAACACCATATATTTT
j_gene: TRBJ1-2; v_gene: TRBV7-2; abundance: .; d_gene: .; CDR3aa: CASSLVGGAAFYGYTF; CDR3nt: TGTGCCAGCAGCTTAGTCGGCGGGGCAGCCTTCTATGGCTACACCTTC
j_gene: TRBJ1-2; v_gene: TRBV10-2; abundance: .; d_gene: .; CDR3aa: CATNQGNYGYTF; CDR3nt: TGCGCCACCAATCAGGGAAACTATGGCTACACCTTC
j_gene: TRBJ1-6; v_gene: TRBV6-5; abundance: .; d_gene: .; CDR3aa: CASNTGYGNSPLHF; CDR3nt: TGTGCCAGCAACACAGGGTACGGGAATTCACCCCTCCACTTT
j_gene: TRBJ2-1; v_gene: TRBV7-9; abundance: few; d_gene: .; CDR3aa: CASSLSLGRYEQFF; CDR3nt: TGTGCCAGCAGCTTAAGTTTAGGGAGGTATGAGCAGTTCTTC
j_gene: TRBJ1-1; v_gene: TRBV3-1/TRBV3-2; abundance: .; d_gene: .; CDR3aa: CASSPGEGRRNTEAFF; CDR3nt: TGTGCCAGCAGCCCAGGGGAGGGGAGAAGGAACACTGAAGCTTTCTTT
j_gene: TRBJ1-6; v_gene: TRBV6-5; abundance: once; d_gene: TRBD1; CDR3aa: CASSYSTGGYNSPLHF; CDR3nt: TGTGCCAGCAGTTACTCGACAGGGGGCTATAATTCACCCCTCCACTTT
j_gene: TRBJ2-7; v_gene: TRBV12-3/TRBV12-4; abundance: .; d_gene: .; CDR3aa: CASSLGTWYEQYF; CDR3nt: TGTGCCAGCAGTTTAGGGACATGGTACGAGCAGTACTTC
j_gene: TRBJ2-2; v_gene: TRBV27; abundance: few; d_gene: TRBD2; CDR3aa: CASSMTSGNTGELFF; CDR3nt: TGTGCCAGCAGTATGACTAGCGGGAACACCGGGGAGCTGTTTTTT
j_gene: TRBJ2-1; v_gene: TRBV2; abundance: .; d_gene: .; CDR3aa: CASTVDGSLYNEQFF; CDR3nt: TGTGCCAGCACCGTTGACGGGAGCCTCTACAATGAGCAGTTCTTC
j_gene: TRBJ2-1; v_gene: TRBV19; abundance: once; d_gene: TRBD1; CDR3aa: CASSIATTGTGGLGSYNEQFF; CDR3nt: TGTGCCAGTAGTATAGCCACAACCGGGACAGGGGGCCTGGGCTCCTACAATGAGCAGTTCTTC
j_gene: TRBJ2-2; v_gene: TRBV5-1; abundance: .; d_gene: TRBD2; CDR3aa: CASSLRLAGGRSTGELFF; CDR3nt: TGCGCCAGCAGCCTCCGACTAGCGGGGGGGCGTTCGACCGGGGAGCTGTTTTTT
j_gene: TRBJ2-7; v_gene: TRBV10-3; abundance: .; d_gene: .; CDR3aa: CAIRRDSTRGYEQYF; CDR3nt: TGTGCCATCCGACGAGACAGCACCAGAGGCTACGAGCAGTACTTC
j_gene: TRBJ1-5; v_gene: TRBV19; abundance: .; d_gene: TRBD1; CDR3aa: CASTGTGDNQPQHF; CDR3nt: TGTGCCAGTACCGGGACAGGGGACAATCAGCCCCAGCATTTT
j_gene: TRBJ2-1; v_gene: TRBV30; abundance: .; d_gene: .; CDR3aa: CAWEAGGGSQFF; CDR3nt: TGTGCCTGGGAGGCTGGCGGGGGCTCCCAGTTCTTC
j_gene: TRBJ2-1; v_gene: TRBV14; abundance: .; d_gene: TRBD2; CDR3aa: CASTSGGSGSARGEQFF; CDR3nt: TGTGCCAGCACTTCCGGGGGTAGCGGGTCCGCTCGGGGTGAGCAGTTCTTC
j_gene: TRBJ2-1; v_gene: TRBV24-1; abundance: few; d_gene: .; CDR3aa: CATAGPYNEQFF; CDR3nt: TGTGCCACCGCGGGGCCCTACAATGAGCAGTTCTTC
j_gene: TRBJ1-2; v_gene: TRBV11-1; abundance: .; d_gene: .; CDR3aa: CASSKGLNYGYTF; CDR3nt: TGTGCCAGCAGCAAGGGACTGAACTATGGCTACACCTTC
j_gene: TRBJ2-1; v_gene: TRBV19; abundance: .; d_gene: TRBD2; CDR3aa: CATIGTSGGHYNEQFF; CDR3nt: TGTGCCACTATCGGGACTAGCGGGGGGCACTACAATGAGCAGTTCTTC
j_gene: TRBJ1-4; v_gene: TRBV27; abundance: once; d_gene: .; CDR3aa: CASSPRTVNEKLFF; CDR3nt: TGTGCCAGCAGTCCCCGGACAGTTAATGAAAAACTGTTTTTT
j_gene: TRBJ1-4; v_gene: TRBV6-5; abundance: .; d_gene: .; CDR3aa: CASRPRGGTNEKLFF; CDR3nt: TGTGCCAGCAGGCCCCGGGGGGGAACTAATGAAAAACTGTTTTTT
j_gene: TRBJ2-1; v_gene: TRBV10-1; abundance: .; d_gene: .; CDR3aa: CASSDTYNEQFF; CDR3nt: TGCGCCAGCAGTGACACCTACAATGAGCAGTTCTTC
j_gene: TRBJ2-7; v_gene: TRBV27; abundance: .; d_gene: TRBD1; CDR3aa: CASSFRRGNEQYF; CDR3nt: TGTGCCAGCAGTTTTCGCAGGGGGAACGAGCAGTACTTC
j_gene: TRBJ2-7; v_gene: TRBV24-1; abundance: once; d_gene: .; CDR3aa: CATSPDSSYEQYF; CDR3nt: TGTGCCACCAGCCCCGACAGCTCCTACGAGCAGTACTTC
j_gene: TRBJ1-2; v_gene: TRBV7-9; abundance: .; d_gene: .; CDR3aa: CASSLLARDYGYTF; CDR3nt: TGTGCCAGCAGCTTACTAGCTCGGGACTATGGCTACACCTTC
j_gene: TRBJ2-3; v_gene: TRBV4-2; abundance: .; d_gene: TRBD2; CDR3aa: CASSQALAGSTDTQYF; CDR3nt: TGTGCCAGCAGCCAAGCCCTAGCGGGGTCCACAGATACGCAGTATTTT
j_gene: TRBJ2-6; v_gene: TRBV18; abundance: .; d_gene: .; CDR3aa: CASSPLRETGANVLTF; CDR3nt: TGTGCCAGCTCACCCCTAAGAGAGACTGGGGCCAACGTCCTGACTTTC
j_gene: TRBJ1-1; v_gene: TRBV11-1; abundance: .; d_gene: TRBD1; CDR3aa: CASSSDRGGGEAFF; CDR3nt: TGTGCCAGCAGCTCCGACAGGGGAGGAGGTGAAGCTTTCTTT
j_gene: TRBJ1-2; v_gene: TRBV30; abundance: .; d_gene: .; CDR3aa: CAWRWNRGYGYTF; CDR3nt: TGTGCCTGGAGATGGAATCGGGGCTATGGCTACACCTTC
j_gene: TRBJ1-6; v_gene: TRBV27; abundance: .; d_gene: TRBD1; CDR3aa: CASRPAWTGGDSPLHF; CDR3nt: TGTGCCAGCAGACCCGCTTGGACAGGGGGCGATTCACCCCTCCACTTT
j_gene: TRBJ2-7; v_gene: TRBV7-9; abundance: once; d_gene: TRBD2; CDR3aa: CASSLSRTSGFPYEQYF; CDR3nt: TGTGCCAGCAGCTTATCACGGACTAGCGGGTTTCCCTACGAGCAGTACTTC
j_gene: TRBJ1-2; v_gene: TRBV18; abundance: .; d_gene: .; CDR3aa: CASSPTGTYGYTF; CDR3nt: TGTGCCAGCTCACCAACAGGGACCTATGGCTACACCTTC
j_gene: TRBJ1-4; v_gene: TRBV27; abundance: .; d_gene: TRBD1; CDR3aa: CASSSRDRVEKLFF; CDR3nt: TGTGCCAGCAGTTCCCGGGACAGGGTGGAAAAACTGTTTTTT
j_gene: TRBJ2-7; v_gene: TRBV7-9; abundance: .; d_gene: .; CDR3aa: CASSDSSAPNEQYF; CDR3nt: TGTGCCAGCAGCGACTCTAGCGCCCCCAACGAGCAGTACTTC
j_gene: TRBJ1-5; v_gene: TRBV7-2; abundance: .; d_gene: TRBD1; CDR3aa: CASSLVTGVEQPQHF; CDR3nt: TGTGCCAGCAGCTTAGTCACAGGGGTTGAACAGCCCCAGCATTTT
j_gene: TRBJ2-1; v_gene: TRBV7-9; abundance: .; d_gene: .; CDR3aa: CASTLGGEYNEQFF; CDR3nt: TGTGCCAGCACCCTTGGCGGGGAGTACAATGAGCAGTTCTTC